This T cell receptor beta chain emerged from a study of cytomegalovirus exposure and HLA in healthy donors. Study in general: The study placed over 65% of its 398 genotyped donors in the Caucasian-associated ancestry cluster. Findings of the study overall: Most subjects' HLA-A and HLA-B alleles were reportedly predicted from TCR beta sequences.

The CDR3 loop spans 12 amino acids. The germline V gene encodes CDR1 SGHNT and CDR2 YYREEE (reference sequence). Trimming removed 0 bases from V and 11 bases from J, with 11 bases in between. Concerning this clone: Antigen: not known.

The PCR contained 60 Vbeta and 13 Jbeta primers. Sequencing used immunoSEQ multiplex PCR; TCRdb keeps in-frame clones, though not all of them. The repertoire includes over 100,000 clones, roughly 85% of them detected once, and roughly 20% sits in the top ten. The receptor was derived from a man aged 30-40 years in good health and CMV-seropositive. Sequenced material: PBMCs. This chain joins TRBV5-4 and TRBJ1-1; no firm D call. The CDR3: CASSLGGWQAFF. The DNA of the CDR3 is TGTGCCAGCAGCTTGGGCGGTTGGCAGGCTTTCTTT.